These 20 T cell receptor beta chains were sequenced from one sample in a study of T cell clonotyping in hematopoietic cell transplantation. Time point given: recipient sample about 28 days before transplant, after cytoreduction. Generated by immunoSEQ multiplex PCR, the TCRdb table keeps only in-frame clones and is missing some. The data contain over 15,000 clones, around 93% of them singletons. Specimen: peripheral blood mononuclear cells, collected before stem cell transplant. The receptors originated from a man aged 18 to 35 with biphenotypic leukemia. Some clones in this sample may be carry-over from other donors' samples.

This clone was seen just once. The chain employs TRBV28 and TRBJ2-7; the match to TRBD1 covers 10 bases. CDR1 and CDR2 from the germline V gene are MDHEN and SYDVKM. The CDR3 extends over 15 amino acids. Trimming took 3 bases from V and 4 from J; bases not matched to a gene: 6. This CDR3 reads CASSFRDRGLYEQYF. The CDR3 coding sequence is TGTGCCAGCAGTTTCCGGGACAGGGGTCTGTACGAGCAGTACTTC.

This rearrangement joins TRBV5-4 to TRBJ1-3, with 9 bases matching TRBD1. Trimming cost V 2 bases and J 1 base; bases outside gene matches: 4. The CDR3 totals 16 residues. CDR1 and CDR2 (germline): SGHNT, YYREEE (reference sequence). The CDR3 DNA follows: TGTGCCAGCAGCTTCGGCGGGACAGGGTCTGGAAACACCATATATTTT. It encodes CASSFGGTGSGNTIYF.

The rearrangement links TRBV27 to TRBJ1-1, with D hard to call. Germline V gives CDR1 MNHEY, CDR2 SMNVEV (reference sequence). Trimming took off 5 bases at V and 0 bases at J, with 10 bases between the two ends. CDR3 length: 14 residues. The CDR3, as DNA: TGTGCCAGCAGTCCGCATAATATGAACACTGAAGCTTTCTTT. This gives the protein CASSPHNMNTEAFF.

The genes are TRBV10-3 and TRBJ1-2; a weak D match, TRBD1 (5 bases). The V end was cut by 2 bases, the J end by 6 bases, with 13 bases between. This CDR3 region has 14 residues. Germline CDR1 and CDR2: ENHRY and SYGVKD. The CDR3 DNA is TGTGCCATCAGTGAGATGCAGGGAAGGGATGGCTACACCTTC. Protein: CAISEMQGRDGYTF.

This clone was found once. V is TRBV9 and J is TRBJ1-1; 8 nucleotides line up with TRBD1. J lost 9 bases, V lost 0 bases, and 13 bases had no gene match. CDR3 length: 16 amino acids. Germline lookup yields CDR1 SGDLS and CDR2 YYNGEE. CDR3 DNA sequence: TGTGCCAGCAGCGTAGCCCCTATACCGGGACAGGCCAAAGCTTTCTTT. Translated: CASSVAPIPGQAKAFF.

This chain uses TRBV7-9 with TRBJ2-7, with D hard to call. Trimming stripped 1 base from V and 7 bases from J, with 14 bases between. CDR1 and CDR2 from the germline V gene are SEHNR and FQNEAQ (reference sequence). The CDR3 has 14 residues. CDR3 DNA: TGTGCCAGCAGCTTAGGTGCAGGAATTGGGGAGCAGTACTTC. Translating gives CASSLGAGIGEQYF.

The J gene is TRBJ2-5, the V gene TRBV5-6; D uncertain. Trimming removed 1 base at V and 5 bases at J, with 6 bases between. Germline loops: CDR1 SGHDT, CDR2 YYEEEE. CDR3 length: 12 residues. CDR3 coding DNA: TGTGCCAGCAGCTTGTTCCGTGAGACCCAGTACTTC. Its protein is CASSLFRETQYF.

The chain is built from TRBV10-3 and TRBJ1-2, with D possibly TRBD1 on 5 matching bases. The V and J ends lost 3 bases and 2 bases respectively, with 13 bases between them. The germline V gene has CDR1 ENHRY and CDR2 SYGVKD. This CDR3 has 15 residues. DNA of the CDR3: TGTGCCATCAGTGAAGAGGGGTGGGGAAACTATGGCTACACCTTC. It is translated as CAISEEGWGNYGYTF.

This sequence joins TRBV6-5 and TRBJ1-5; weak D call: TRBD1 (5 bases). Trimming took off 6 bases at V and 5 bases at J, with 17 bases between the two ends. Germline CDR1 MNHEY, CDR2 SVGAGI. The CDR3 covers 15 residues. CDR3 loop: CASRRDAISYQPQHF. For the CDR3, the DNA is TGTGCCAGCAGGCGGGACGCAATTTCGTATCAGCCCCAGCATTTT.

This clone came up once. This chain connects TRBV23-1 to TRBJ1-3, with no clear D. TRBV23-1 is designated an ORF whose function remains uncertain. V was pared by 2 bases and J by 0 bases, with 8 bases between. The length of the CDR3 is 15 residues. In DNA form, the CDR3 reads TGCGCCAGCAGTCAAGCGGGGATCTCTGGAAACACCATATATTTT. Protein sequence: CASSQAGISGNTIYF.

This chain links TRBV28 with TRBJ1-1; tentatively, D is TRBD1 (5 bases). Trimming pared 7 bases from V and 10 bases from J, leaving 25 bases between. This CDR3 comprises 15 residues. Germline CDR1 and CDR2: MDHEN and SYDVKM. The DNA of the CDR3 is TGTGCCAGCACCCGGGACGTTAGCCATCCAAACTCAGCTTTCTTT. Encoded protein: CASTRDVSHPNSAFF. The whole variable domain, filled in from reference TRBV28 and TRBJ1-1, reads DVKVTQSSRYLVKRTGEKVFLECVQDMDHENMFWYRQDPGLGLRLIYFSYDVKMKEKGDIPEGYSVSREKKERFSLILESASTNQTSMYLCASTRDVSHPNSAFFGQGTRLTVV.

The chain links TRBV5-1 to TRBJ2-7; D is ambiguous. V shed 3 bases and J shed 7 bases, with 11 bases lying between them. Germline V gene data show CDR1 as SGHRS and CDR2 as YFSETQ. CDR3 length: 12 residues. CDR3 amino acids: CASSSPSGEQYF. CDR3 in DNA: TGCGCCAGCAGCTCTCCGTCTGGGGAGCAGTACTTC.

V usage is TRBV2 and J usage is TRBJ2-7; D uncertain. The germline V gene encodes CDR1 SNHLY and CDR2 FYNNEI. The CDR3 sequence is 13 residues long. V was shortened by 4 bases and J by 2 bases, with 9 bases between the two germline ends. This CDR3 is CASSVQGTYEQYF. The CDR3 DNA sequence: TGTGCCAGCAGTGTCCAAGGAACCTACGAGCAGTACTTC. Drawing the rest from reference TRBV2 and TRBJ2-7, the complete variable domain is EPEVTQTPSHQVTQMGQEVILRCVPISNHLYFYWYRQILGQKVEFLVSFYNNEISEKSEIFDDQFSVERPDGSNFTLKIRSTKLEDSAMYFCASSVQGTYEQYFGPGTRLTVT.

The genes are TRBV29-1 and TRBJ2-7; tentative D call: TRBD1 (6 bases). The germline CDR1 and CDR2 sequences are SQVTM and ANQGSEA. CDR3 size: 13 residues. V was shortened by 6 bases and J by 2 bases, with 14 bases between the two germline ends. For the CDR3, the DNA is TGCAGCGTCTATTCCGGGACAACCTACGAGCAGTACTTC. Translating gives CSVYSGTTYEQYF.

This chain uses TRBV7-2 with TRBJ2-7; the D gene is possibly TRBD2 (6 bases). The V end lost 2 bases, the J end lost 4 bases, and 12 bases lay between the germline ends. The CDR3 is made up of 14 amino acids. Germline lookup yields CDR1 SGHTA and CDR2 FQGNSA. The CDR3 is CASSLWGSGYEQYF. Written as DNA, the CDR3 is TGTGCCAGCAGCTTATGGGGGAGCGGGTACGAGCAGTACTTC.

This clone occurred a few times. The rearrangement joins TRBV19 to TRBJ1-1; TRBD1 might be the D (5 bases). Germline values: CDR1 LNHDA, CDR2 SQIVND (reference sequence). Trimming left V 1 base short and J 5 bases short, with 20 bases between. There are 17 residues in the CDR3. CDR3 DNA: TGTGCCAGTAGTATAGTCAGAGGGAGGGACGCGAGGACTGAAGCTTTCTTT. Amino acid sequence: CASSIVRGRDARTEAFF. Complete variable domain (other parts from reference TRBV19 and TRBJ1-1): DGGITQSPKYLFRKEGQNVTLSCEQNLNHDAMYWYRQDPGQGLRLIYYSQIVNDFQKGDIAEGYSVSREKKESFPLTVTSAQKNPTAFYLCASSIVRGRDARTEAFFGQGTRLTVV.

V gene TRBV30 combines with J gene TRBJ1-1; D is unresolved. There are 14 residues in the CDR3. V shed 0 bases and J shed 0 bases, with 8 bases lying between them. From germline, CDR1 is GTSNPN and CDR2 SVGIG (reference sequence). Written as DNA, the CDR3 is TGTGCCTGGAGTGTGGGCGGGCTGAACACTGAAGCTTTCTTT. Its protein is CAWSVGGLNTEAFF.

The chain recombines TRBV6-5 with TRBJ1-3, with D hard to call. The CDR3 loop spans 14 amino acids. Trimming removed 8 bases at V and 0 bases at J, with 11 bases between. Germline lookup yields CDR1 MNHEY and CDR2 SVGAGI. CDR3: CASAGTYSGNTIYF. The CDR3 DNA sequence: TGTGCCAGCGCAGGCACCTACTCTGGAAACACCATATATTTT.

The chain recombines TRBV4-3 with TRBJ2-7, with D tentatively TRBD2 (6 bases). This CDR3 comprises 15 residues. Germline CDR1 LGHNA, CDR2 YSLEER. Trimming pared 1 base from V and 4 bases from J, leaving 14 bases between. CDR3 bases: TGCGCCAGCAGCCAAGTAGGGCTAGCGAGTTACGAGCAGTACTTC. Protein sequence: CASSQVGLASYEQYF.

Concerning this clone: A read error may account for a junction end that differs from germline. This chain uses TRBV30 with TRBJ1-1; no clear D gene. The germline V gene encodes CDR1 GTSNPN and CDR2 SVGIG (reference sequence). The CDR3 consists of 14 residues. CDR3 DNA sequence: TGTGCCGGGAGCCCCACCTACTCGAGGACTGAAGCTTTCTTT. This gives the protein CAGSPTYSRTEAFF.